This T cell receptor (beta chain) was identified during a study of radiation and T cells in renal cell carcinoma. Time point denoted: blood 4 weeks post-SBRT, at nephrectomy. Indicated treatment: 15 Gy SBRT to primary tumor, nephrectomy 4 weeks later. Nephrectomy followed 15 Gy stereotactic body radiation by 4 weeks. Assay: immunoSEQ multiplex PCR; the TCRdb copy retains only in-frame clones and omits some. The sample has fewer than 200,000 clones, around 89% seen once. Study findings and constraints: Baseline intratumoral clonotype presence is unknown without pretreatment biopsies.

The V gene lost 3 bases and the J gene lost 3 bases, with 6 bases spanning the gap. This CDR3 contains 12 residues. The germline gives CDR1 SGHDT, CDR2 YYEEEE. As concerns this clone: Antigen specificity is unknown.

The specimen comprised blood, sampled from a patient whose treatment included radiotherapy and nephrectomy. V usage is TRBV5-6 and J usage is TRBJ1-2; D gene unclear. This sequence was found in a woman between 50 and 59 years old with renal cell carcinoma. The CDR3 region is CASSWEYYGYTF. DNA of the CDR3: TGTGCCAGCAGCTGGGAGTACTATGGCTACACCTTC.